One T cell receptor beta chain is described in this entry. The CDR3 is 14 residues long. Trimming took off 3 bases at V and 5 bases at J, with 11 bases between the two ends. This sample was taken from a study of early T cells in non-severe SARS-CoV-2 infection. Study at large: Chains were unpaired, as sequencing was done on bulk RNA from unsorted whole blood.

Individual cDNA molecules carried attached unique molecular identifiers. TCRdb redid the calling of the 5' RACE reads with MiXCR, one entry per CDR3 protein. Altogether some 76,000 distinct CDR3 sequences are present, roughly an eighth being singletons, with the ten largest covering 11% to 15%. This sequence was found in an adult who was a healthcare worker with PCR-confirmed SARS-CoV-2 infection or an uninfected control (not recorded which). The V and J genes are TRBV12-3 or TRBV12-4 and TRBJ1-5, with a weak D call TRBD1 (5 bases). The specimen sequenced was whole blood. The CDR3 region is CASSLGAGYQPQHF. The CDR3 coding sequence is TGTGCCAGCAGTTTGGGTGCAGGGTATCAGCCCCAGCATTTT.